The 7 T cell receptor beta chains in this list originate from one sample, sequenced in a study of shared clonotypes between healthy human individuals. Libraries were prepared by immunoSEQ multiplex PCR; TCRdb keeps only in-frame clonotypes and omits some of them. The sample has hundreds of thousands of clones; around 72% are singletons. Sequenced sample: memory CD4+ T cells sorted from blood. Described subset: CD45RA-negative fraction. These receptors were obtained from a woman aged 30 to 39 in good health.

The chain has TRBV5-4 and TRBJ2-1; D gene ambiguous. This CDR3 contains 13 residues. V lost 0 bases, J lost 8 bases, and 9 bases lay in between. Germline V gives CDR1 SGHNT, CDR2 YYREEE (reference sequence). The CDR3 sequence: CASSLGQFDEQFF. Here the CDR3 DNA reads TGTGCCAGCAGCTTGGGGCAGTTCGATGAGCAGTTCTTC.

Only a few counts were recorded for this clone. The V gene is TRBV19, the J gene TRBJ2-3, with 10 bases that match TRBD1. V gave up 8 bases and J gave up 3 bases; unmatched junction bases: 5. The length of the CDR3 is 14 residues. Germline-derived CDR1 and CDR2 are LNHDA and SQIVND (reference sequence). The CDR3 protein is CASGTGEGTDTQYF. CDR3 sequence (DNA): TGTGCCAGTGGGACAGGGGAAGGAACAGATACGCAGTATTTT. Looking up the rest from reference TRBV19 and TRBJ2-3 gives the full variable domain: DGGITQSPKYLFRKEGQNVTLSCEQNLNHDAMYWYRQDPGQGLRLIYYSQIVNDFQKGDIAEGYSVSREKKESFPLTVTSAQKNPTAFYLCASGTGEGTDTQYFGPGTRLTVL.

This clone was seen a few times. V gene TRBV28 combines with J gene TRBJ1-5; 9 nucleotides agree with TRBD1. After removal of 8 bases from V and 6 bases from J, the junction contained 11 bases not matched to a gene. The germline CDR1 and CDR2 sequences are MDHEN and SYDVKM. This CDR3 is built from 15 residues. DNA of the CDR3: TGTGCCAGCGGCGCCCGGGACAGGGTAGTTCAGCCCCAGCATTTT. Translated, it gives CASGARDRVVQPQHF.

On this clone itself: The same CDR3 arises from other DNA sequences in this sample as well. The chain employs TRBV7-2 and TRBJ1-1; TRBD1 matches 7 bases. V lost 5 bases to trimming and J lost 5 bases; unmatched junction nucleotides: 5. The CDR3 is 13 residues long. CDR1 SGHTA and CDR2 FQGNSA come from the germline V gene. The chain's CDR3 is CASSRQGDTEAFF. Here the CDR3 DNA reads TGTGCCAGCAGCCGACAGGGTGATACTGAAGCTTTCTTT.

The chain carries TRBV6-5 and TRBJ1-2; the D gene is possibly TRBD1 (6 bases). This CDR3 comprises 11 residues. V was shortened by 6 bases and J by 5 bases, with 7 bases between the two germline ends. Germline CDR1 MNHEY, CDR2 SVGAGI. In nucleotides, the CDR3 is TGTGCCAGCAGGGACAGATATGGCTACACCTTC. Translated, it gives CASRDRYGYTF.

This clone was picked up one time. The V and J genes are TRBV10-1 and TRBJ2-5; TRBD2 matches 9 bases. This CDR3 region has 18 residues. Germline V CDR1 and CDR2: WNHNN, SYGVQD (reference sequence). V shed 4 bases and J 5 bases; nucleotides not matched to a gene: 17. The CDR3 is CASSGGAGSSGGRETQYF. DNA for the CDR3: TGCGCCAGCAGTGGAGGCGCCGGGAGTAGCGGGGGCCGGGAGACCCAGTACTTC.

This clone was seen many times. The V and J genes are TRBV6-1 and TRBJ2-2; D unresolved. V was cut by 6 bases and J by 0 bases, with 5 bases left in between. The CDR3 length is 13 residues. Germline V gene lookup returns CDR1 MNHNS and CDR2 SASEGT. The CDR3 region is CASRATNTGELFF. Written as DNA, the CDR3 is TGTGCCAGCAGGGCCACGAACACCGGGGAGCTGTTTTTT.